Listed here are 6 T cell receptor beta chains from one sample, sequenced in a study of beta chain features in type 1 diabetes (dated by TCRdb to the late 2010s). Library preparation was by the immunoSEQ multiplex PCR assay. The entire amount of isolated RNA was reverse transcribed using the High Capacity cDNA Reverse Transcription Kit, so the sequenced TCRB transcripts were expressed ones. As stored in TCRdb, this immuneACCESS dataset retains in-frame rearrangements with V and J assigned. A fraction of the clones does not appear; measured against another copy, unresolved V genes explain less than half of the discrepancy, and the remainder lacks a known reason. The sample has roughly 300,000 clones on record, about 15% of them singletons. Together, the top ten hold 5.5% to 7.5% of the sample. The sequenced sample was central memory CD4+ T cells from blood. All receptors derive from a man in his thirties or forties in good health.

This sequence joins TRBV4-3 and TRBJ2-3; 9 bases agree with TRBD2. V lost 3 bases, J lost 0 bases, and 7 bases stayed unmatched. The CDR3 contains 17 residues. Germline CDR1 is LGHNA and CDR2 is YSLEER. CDR3 residues: CASSHQAGGSSTDTQYF. The CDR3 coding sequence is TGCGCCAGCAGCCACCAAGCGGGGGGTTCTAGCACAGATACGCAGTATTTT.

This clone was detected only a few times. J is TRBJ2-1 and V is TRBV29-1; the D is unclear. The ends were cut back, 7 bases at V and 5 bases at J, with 15 bases in the middle. Germline CDR1 and CDR2: SQVTM and ANQGSEA. The CDR3 is 13 amino acids. CDR3 loop: CSAHPDEDNEQFF. CDR3 nucleotide sequence: TGCAGCGCACATCCAGACGAGGACAATGAGCAGTTCTTC.

A few counts support this clone. The sample carries other DNA sequences with the same CDR3. V and J are TRBV15 and TRBJ1-5; D not certain. Trimming stripped 0 bases from V and 2 bases from J, with 8 bases between. The CDR3 runs to 15 residues. CDR1 and CDR2 from the germline V gene are LNHNV and YYDKDF (reference sequence). The CDR3 reads CATSRDRRGNQPQHF. CDR3 sequence (DNA): TGTGCCACCAGCAGAGATCGACGTGGCAATCAGCCCCAGCATTTT.

This clone was detected only a few times. For the CDR3, the DNA is TGCGCCAGCAGCCTTACACAGAACTATGGCTACACCTTC. Protein product: CASSLTQNYGYTF. V is TRBV4-1 and J is TRBJ1-2; no clear D. The germline CDR1 and CDR2 sequences are MGHRA and YSYEKL. V lost 4 bases and J 2 bases, leaving 8 bases between the germline ends. The CDR3 length is 13 residues.

In its sample, this clone was seen a few times. This chain connects TRBV1 to TRBJ2-7; no DNA check was done on the table's D call, TRBD2. TRBV1 is a listed pseudogene. CDR3 length: 16 amino acids. CDR3 in amino acids: CTSSPSLAGGTYEQYV. CDR3 DNA: TGCACCAGCAGCCCCTCCCTAGCGGGAGGGACCTACGAGCAGTACGTC.

This clone was recorded many times. The chain is built from TRBV6-1 and TRBJ2-1; 7 bases match TRBD1. The CDR3 sequence is 15 residues long. Germline V gene sequence: CDR1 MNHNS, CDR2 SASEGT. Unmatched junction bases numbered 5, after V lost 2 bases and J lost 4 bases. The CDR3 nucleotides read TGTGCCAGCAGTGAACGGGACAGAAGATACAATGAGCAGTTCTTC. Translating it yields CASSERDRRYNEQFF.